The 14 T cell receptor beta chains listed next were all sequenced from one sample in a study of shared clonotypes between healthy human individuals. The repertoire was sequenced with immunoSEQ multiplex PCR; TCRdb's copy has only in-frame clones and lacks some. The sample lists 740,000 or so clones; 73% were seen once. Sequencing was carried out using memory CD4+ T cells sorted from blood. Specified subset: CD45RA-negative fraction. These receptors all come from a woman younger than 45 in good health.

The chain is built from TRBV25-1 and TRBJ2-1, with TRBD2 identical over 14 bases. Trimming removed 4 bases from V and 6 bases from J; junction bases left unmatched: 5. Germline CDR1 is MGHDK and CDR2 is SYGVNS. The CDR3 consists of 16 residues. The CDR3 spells CASSGLAGGPINEQFF. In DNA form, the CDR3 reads TGTGCCAGCAGTGGACTAGCGGGAGGGCCTATCAATGAGCAGTTCTTC.

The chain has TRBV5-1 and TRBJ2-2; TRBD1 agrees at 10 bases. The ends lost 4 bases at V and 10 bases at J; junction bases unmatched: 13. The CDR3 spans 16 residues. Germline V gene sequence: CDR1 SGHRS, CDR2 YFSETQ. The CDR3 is CASSGGPGQGRAELFF. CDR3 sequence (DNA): TGCGCCAGCAGCGGGGGACCGGGACAGGGGCGTGCGGAGCTGTTTTTT.

DNA for the CDR3: TGTGCCAGTACCCAATCGGGACGGCGGCAGAAAGCTTTCTTT. Translation gives CASTQSGRRQKAFF. This chain connects TRBV19 to TRBJ1-1; possible D gene TRBD1, 5 bases. From germline, CDR1 is LNHDA and CDR2 SQIVND (reference sequence). The ends were cut back, 7 bases at V and 9 bases at J, with 21 bases in the middle. The CDR3 has 14 amino acids.

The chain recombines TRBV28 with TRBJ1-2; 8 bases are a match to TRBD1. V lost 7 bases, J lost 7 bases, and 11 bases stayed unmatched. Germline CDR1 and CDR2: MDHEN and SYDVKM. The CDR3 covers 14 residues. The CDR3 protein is CASTLDRVGGGYTF. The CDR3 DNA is TGTGCCAGCACCCTGGACAGGGTAGGTGGTGGCTACACCTTC.

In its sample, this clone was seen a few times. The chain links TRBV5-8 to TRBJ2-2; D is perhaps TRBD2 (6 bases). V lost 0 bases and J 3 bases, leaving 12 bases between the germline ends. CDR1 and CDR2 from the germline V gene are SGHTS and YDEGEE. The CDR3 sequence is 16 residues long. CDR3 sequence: CASSLVSGSDTGELFF. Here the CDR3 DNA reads TGTGCCAGCAGCTTGGTGTCCGGGAGCGACACCGGGGAGCTGTTTTTT.

In DNA, the CDR3 is TGTGCCAGCAGCACACAACTGAGCGGGAGTGGGGAGACCCAGTACTTC. This encodes CASSTQLSGSGETQYF. The chain joins TRBV5-4 to TRBJ2-5, with 8 bases lining up with TRBD2. This CDR3 spans 16 amino acids. Germline V gives CDR1 SGHNT, CDR2 YYREEE (reference sequence). With V trimmed by 4 bases and J by 5 bases, 13 bases remained unmatched. Together with reference TRBV5-4 and TRBJ2-5, the CDR3 gives the full variable domain: ETGVTQSPTHLIKTRGQQVTLRCSSQSGHNTVSWYQQALGQGPQFIFQYYREEENGRGNFPPRFSGLQFPNYSSELNVNALELDDSALYLCASSTQLSGSGETQYFGPGTRLLVL.

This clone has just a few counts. The CDR3 spells CASSPFKSGENTGELFF. In nucleotides, the CDR3 is TGTGCCAGCAGCCCGTTCAAATCGGGAGAGAACACCGGGGAGCTGTTTTTT. The chain uses TRBV28 and TRBJ2-2, with TRBD2 as a possible D gene (6 bases). With 6 bases removed from V and 1 base from J, the gap between germline ends came to 18 bases. Germline V gene data show CDR1 as MDHEN and CDR2 as SYDVKM. This CDR3 region has 17 residues.

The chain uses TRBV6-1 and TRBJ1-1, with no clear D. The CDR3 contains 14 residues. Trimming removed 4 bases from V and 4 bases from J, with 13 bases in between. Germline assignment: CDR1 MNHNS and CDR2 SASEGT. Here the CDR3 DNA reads TGTGCCAGCAGTGTGGTCGGGGAGGGCACTGAAGCTTTCTTT. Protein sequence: CASSVVGEGTEAFF.

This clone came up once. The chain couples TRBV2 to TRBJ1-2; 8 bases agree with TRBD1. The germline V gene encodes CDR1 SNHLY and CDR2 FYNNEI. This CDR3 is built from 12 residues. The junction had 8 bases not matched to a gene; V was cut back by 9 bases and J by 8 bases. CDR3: CARETGEGGYTF. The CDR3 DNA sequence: TGTGCCAGGGAGACAGGGGAGGGCGGCTACACCTTC. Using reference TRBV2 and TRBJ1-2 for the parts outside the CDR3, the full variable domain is EPEVTQTPSHQVTQMGQEVILRCVPISNHLYFYWYRQILGQKVEFLVSFYNNEISEKSEIFDDQFSVERPDGSNFTLKIRSTKLEDSAMYFCARETGEGGYTFGSGTRLTVV.

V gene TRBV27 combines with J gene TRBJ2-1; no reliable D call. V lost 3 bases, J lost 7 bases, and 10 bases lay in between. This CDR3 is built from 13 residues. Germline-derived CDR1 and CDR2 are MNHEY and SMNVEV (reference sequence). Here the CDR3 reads CASSFSLENEQFF. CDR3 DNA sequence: TGTGCCAGCAGTTTCAGTCTAGAAAATGAGCAGTTCTTC.

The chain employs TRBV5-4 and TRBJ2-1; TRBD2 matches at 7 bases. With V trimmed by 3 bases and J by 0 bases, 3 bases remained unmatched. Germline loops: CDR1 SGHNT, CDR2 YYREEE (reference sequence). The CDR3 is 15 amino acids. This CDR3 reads CASSWDYPSYNEQFF. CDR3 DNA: TGTGCCAGCAGCTGGGACTATCCCTCCTACAATGAGCAGTTCTTC.

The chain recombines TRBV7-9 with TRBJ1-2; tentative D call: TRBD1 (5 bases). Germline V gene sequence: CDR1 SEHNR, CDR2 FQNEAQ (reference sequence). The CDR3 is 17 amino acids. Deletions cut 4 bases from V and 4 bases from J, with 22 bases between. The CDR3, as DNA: TGTGCCAGCAGCTCGCAGGGTATTAATTCGTTCGGCTATGGCTACACCTTC. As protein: CASSSQGINSFGYGYTF.

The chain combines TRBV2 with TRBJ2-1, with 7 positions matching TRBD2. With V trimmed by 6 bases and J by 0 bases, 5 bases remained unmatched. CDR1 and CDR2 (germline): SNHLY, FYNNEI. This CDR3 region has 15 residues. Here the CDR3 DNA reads TGTGCCAGCAGGGCAGCGGGGAGCTCCTACAATGAGCAGTTCTTC. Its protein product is CASRAAGSSYNEQFF. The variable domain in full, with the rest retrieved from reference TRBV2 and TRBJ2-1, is EPEVTQTPSHQVTQMGQEVILRCVPISNHLYFYWYRQILGQKVEFLVSFYNNEISEKSEIFDDQFSVERPDGSNFTLKIRSTKLEDSAMYFCASRAAGSSYNEQFFGPGTRLTVL.

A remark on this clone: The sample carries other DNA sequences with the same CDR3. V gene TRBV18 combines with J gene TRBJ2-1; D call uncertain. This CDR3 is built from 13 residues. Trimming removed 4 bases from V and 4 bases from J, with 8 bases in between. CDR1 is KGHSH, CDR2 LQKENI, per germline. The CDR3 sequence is CASSRDGYNEQFF. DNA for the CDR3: TGTGCCAGCTCACGCGACGGGTACAATGAGCAGTTCTTC.